This passage covers 10 T cell receptor beta chains from one sample sequenced in a study of blood T cell repertoires in COVID-19. Sequenced by immunoSEQ multiplex PCR; TCRdb stores in-frame clones only, minus some. The repertoire holds roughly 430,000 clones, with approximately 88% as singletons. Sequenced input: PBMCs or T cells enriched from blood (not recorded which). The receptors come from a woman aged 40 to 49 with acute COVID-19.

Concerning this clone itself: A read error may account for a junction end that differs from germline. The CDR3 DNA reads TGCGCCAGCAGCCAAGACGTTCCGGGACAGGGATATGTCTACACCTTC. Protein: CASSQDVPGQGYVYTF. The gene calls are TRBV4-1 and TRBJ1-2; 9 bases line up with TRBD1. Per germline, CDR1 MGHRA and CDR2 YSYEKL. The CDR3 is 16 residues long.

In the case of this clone: Other DNA sequences in the sample encode the same CDR3. The rearrangement uses TRBV2 and TRBJ1-4; D is unresolved. Germline-derived CDR1 and CDR2 are SNHLY and FYNNEI. Trimming pared 3 bases from V and 8 bases from J, leaving 10 bases between. This CDR3 is 13 amino acids long. The DNA of the CDR3 is TGTGCCAGCAGTGACCGGACGGGAGAAAAACTGTTTTTT. It specifies CASSDRTGEKLFF.

The rearrangement uses TRBV5-1 and TRBJ1-2; perhaps TRBD1 as D (6 bases). Deletions cut 4 bases from V and 2 bases from J, with 12 bases between. This CDR3 region has 14 residues. Germline V lookup: CDR1 SGHRS, CDR2 YFSETQ. CDR3 amino acids: CASSVGQPNYGYTF. Written as DNA, the CDR3 is TGCGCCAGCAGCGTGGGACAACCCAACTATGGCTACACCTTC.

This clone was seen just once. The rearrangement links TRBV5-1 to TRBJ2-5; 9 nucleotides agree with TRBD1. The CDR3 extends over 15 amino acids. CDR1 and CDR2 (germline): SGHRS, YFSETQ. After removal of 0 bases from V and 5 bases from J, the junction contained 5 bases not matched to a gene. The CDR3 reads CASSLGRQGVETQYF. Here the CDR3 DNA reads TGCGCCAGCAGCTTGGGGAGACAGGGGGTGGAGACCCAGTACTTC.

The chain employs TRBV7-9 and TRBJ1-6, with D possibly TRBD1 on 6 matching bases. V shed 4 bases and J shed 6 bases, with 10 bases lying between them. Germline loops: CDR1 SEHNR, CDR2 FQNEAQ (reference sequence). The CDR3 loop spans 14 amino acids. The DNA for the CDR3 is TGTGCCAGCAGCTCGGGGGGGCTTAATTCACCCCTCCACTTT. It encodes CASSSGGLNSPLHF.

The chain uses TRBV5-1 and TRBJ2-5, with a possible D match to TRBD2 (5 bases). V was shortened by 2 bases and J by 3 bases, with 8 bases between the two germline ends. This CDR3 comprises 13 residues. Germline values: CDR1 SGHRS, CDR2 YFSETQ. CDR3 nucleotide sequence: TGCGCCAGCAGCTTTGTGGGAGAAGAGACCCAGTACTTC. Translating gives CASSFVGEETQYF.

The rearrangement joins TRBV9 to TRBJ1-3, with D uncertain. This CDR3 has 14 residues. Trimming shortened V by 0 bases and J by 0 bases, and 4 bases separated the two germline ends. The germline V gene encodes CDR1 SGDLS and CDR2 YYNGEE. The CDR3 here is CASSVVDSGNTIYF. The CDR3 region has the DNA TGTGCCAGCAGCGTAGTAGACTCTGGAAACACCATATATTTT.

V and J are TRBV11-2 and TRBJ1-4; D may be TRBD1 (6 bases). CDR1 SGHAT and CDR2 FQNNGV come from the germline V gene. V lost 3 bases and J lost 0, with 17 bases in between. CDR3 size: 18 residues. The CDR3 DNA reads as TGTGCCAGCAGCTTCTCCGGGACAAGCTATTCAACTAATGAAAAACTGTTTTTT. It encodes CASSFSGTSYSTNEKLFF.

This clone was seen only a few times. The rearrangement uses TRBV6-5 and TRBJ1-4; no clear D. Germline V lookup: CDR1 MNHEY, CDR2 SVGAGI. Trimming removed 1 base at V and 4 bases at J, with 7 bases between. This CDR3 is 14 amino acids long. The CDR3 nucleotides read TGTGCCAGCAGTTACTTGGAGGGTAATGAAAAACTGTTTTTT. Protein sequence: CASSYLEGNEKLFF.

The CDR3 DNA follows: TGTGCCATCGGCGGGGGAAGGGATCAGCCCCAGCATTTT. This sequence encodes CAIGGGRDQPQHF. The gene calls are TRBV19 and TRBJ1-5; a weak D match, TRBD1 (5 bases). This CDR3 region has 13 residues. V lost 10 bases and J lost 5, with 15 bases in between. The germline CDR1 and CDR2 sequences are LNHDA and SQIVND (reference sequence).